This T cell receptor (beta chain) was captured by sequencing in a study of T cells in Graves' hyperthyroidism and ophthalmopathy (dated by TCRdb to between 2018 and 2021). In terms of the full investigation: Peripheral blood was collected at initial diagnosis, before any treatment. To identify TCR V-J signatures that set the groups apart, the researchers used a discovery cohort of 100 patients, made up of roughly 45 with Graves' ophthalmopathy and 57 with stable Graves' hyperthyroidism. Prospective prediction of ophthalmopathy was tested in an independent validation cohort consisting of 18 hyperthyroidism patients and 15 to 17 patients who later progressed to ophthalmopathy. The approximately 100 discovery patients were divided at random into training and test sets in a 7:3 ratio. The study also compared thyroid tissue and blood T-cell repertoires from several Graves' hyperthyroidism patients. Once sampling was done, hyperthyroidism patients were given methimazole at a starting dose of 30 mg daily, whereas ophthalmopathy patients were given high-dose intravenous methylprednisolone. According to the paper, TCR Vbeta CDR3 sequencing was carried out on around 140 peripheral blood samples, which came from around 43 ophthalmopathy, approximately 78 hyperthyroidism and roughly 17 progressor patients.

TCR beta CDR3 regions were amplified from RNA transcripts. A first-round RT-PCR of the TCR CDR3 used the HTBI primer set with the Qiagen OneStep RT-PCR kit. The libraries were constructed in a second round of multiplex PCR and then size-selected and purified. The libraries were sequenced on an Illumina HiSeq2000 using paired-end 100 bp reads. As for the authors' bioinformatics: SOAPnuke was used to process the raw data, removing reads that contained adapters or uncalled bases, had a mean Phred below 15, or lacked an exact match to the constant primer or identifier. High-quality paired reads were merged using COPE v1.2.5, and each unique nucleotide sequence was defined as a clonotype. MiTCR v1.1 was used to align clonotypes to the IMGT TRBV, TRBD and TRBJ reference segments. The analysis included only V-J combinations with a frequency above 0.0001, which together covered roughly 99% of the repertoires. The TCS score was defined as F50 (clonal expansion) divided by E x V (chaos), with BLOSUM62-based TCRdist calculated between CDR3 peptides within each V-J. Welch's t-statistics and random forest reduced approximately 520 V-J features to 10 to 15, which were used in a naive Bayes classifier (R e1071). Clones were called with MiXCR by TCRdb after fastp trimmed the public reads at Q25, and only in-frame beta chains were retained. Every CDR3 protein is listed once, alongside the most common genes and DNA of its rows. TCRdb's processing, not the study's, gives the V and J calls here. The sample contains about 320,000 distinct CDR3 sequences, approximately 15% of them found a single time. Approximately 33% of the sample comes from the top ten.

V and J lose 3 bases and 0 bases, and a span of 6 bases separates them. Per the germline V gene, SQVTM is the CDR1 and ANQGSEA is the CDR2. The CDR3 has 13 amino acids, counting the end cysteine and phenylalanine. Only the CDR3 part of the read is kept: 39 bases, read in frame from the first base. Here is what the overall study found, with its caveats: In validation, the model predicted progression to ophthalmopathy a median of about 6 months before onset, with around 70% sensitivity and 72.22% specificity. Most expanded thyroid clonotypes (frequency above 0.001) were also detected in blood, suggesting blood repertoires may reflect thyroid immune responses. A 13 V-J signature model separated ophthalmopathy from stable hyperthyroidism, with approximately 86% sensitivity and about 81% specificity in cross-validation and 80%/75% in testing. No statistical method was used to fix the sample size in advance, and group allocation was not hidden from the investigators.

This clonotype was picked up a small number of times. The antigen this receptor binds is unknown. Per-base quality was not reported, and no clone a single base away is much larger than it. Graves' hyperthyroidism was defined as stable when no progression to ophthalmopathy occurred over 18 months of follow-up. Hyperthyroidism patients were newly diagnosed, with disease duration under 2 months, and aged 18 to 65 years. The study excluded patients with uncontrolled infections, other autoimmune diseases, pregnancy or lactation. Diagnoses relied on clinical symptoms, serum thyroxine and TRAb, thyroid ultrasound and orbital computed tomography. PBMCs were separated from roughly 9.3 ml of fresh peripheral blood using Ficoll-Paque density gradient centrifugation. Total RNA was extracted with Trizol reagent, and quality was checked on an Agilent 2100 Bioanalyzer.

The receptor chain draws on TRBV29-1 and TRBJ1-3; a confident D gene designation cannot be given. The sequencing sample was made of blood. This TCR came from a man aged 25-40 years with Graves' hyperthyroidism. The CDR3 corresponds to CSVEKVSGNTIYF. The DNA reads TGCAGCGTTGAGAAGGTCTCTGGAAACACCATATATTTT.